The following is a T cell receptor beta chain sequence with its context. Its antigen is currently unknown. Clones were sequenced by immunoSEQ multiplex PCR, and TCRdb holds only the in-frame ones, with some missing. The table includes some 74,000 clones, about 86% detected once. Within the ViraFEST assay, antigen-specific CD4+ T cells underwent expansion with viral peptide pools prior to sequencing. Cells that had been cultured for roughly eleven days were the source of isolated CD4+ T cells. Participants received two doses of either the BNT162b2 or mRNA-1273 vaccine. Culturing of 1.5 million to 2.5 million PBMC per well took place with approximately 10 IU/ml IL-2 and around 10 ug/ml peptides. Days 3 and 7 were when half the medium was replaced with IL-2 medium. This CDR3 region has 13 residues. V dropped 5 bases and J dropped 3 bases, with 11 bases sitting between them. Germline V gene sequence: CDR1 SQVTM, CDR2 ANQGSEA.

This sample is drawn from a study of vaccination effects on CD4 cells after COVID-19. Overall study results and limits: Vaccine-induced clones in healthy vaccinees cross-reacted with common cold coronaviruses in only 1 of 255 cases.

This chain connects TRBV29-1 to TRBJ1-3; D may be TRBD1 (5 bases). The starting material was CD4+ T cells from PBMCs cultured with HCoV-229E spike peptides, obtained after COVID-19 vaccination. This clonotype was sampled from a human donor who received a COVID-19 vaccine. The CDR3 DNA is TGCAGCGTTAAGGGGATGGGTGGAAACACCATATATTTT. Translated: CSVKGMGGNTIYF.